This TCR beta chain is from a study of T cell responses to AZD1222 COVID-19 vaccine. In the study overall: The analysis combined second doses at about 4 or about 12 weeks.

Repertoires were generated with immunoSEQ multiplex PCR, while TCRdb's copy carries only in-frame clones and drops some. The table includes roughly 120,000 clones, about nine tenths detected once. This CDR3 region has 16 residues. The V segment lost 0 bases and the J segment 4 bases; nucleotides outside the gene matches: 6. Germline assignment: CDR1 MNHEY and CDR2 SVGAGI. Turning to this clone: The antigen remains undetermined.

Findings and limits, study-wide: Distributed over spike, vaccine-associated CD4 TCRs predominated at 160-218 and 743-854.

The chain has TRBV6-5 and TRBJ1-3, with 7 bases identical to TRBD1. This receptor was identified in an adult in good health. The sequencing here drew on peripheral blood, taken on day 0 of AZD1222 vaccination. The CDR3 loop is CASSYSVGDSGNTIYF. In DNA form, the CDR3 reads TGTGCCAGCAGTTACTCTGTAGGGGACAGCGGAAACACCATATATTTT.